This T cell receptor (beta chain) appears in the sequencing data of a study of technical replicates of blood from a handful of donors. CDR3 size: 13 residues. The germline CDR1 and CDR2 sequences are MNHEY and SVGAGI. V gave up 4 bases and J gave up 8 bases, with 13 bases separating them. Sequencing used immunoSEQ multiplex PCR; TCRdb keeps in-frame clones, though not all of them. The sample includes approximately 97,000 clones, around 96% of them seen just once. The chain joins TRBV6-5 to TRBJ2-3, with D perhaps matching TRBD2 (6 bases). The TCR comes from a human donor in good health. Specimen: T cells isolated from PBMCs. CDR3 nucleotides: TGTGCCAGCAGTTTCCGGGACTTGGGTACGCAGTATTTT. Translated: CASSFRDLGTQYF.